Only a few counts were recorded for the clone carrying this T cell receptor (beta chain). The data belong to a study of OX40 agonist ivuxolimab in advanced cancers. Study-wide context: Every 2 weeks, ivuxolimab was infused into the patients intravenously at between 0.01 and 10 mg/kg.

Some clones are missing from TCRdb's copy, which holds only in-frame ones; the method was immunoSEQ multiplex PCR. The table records roughly 95,000 clones, 70% to 90% of them present only once. The CDR3 has 16 amino acids. With 4 bases clipped from V and 2 bases from J, the junction kept 5 bases outside the gene matches. Germline V gives CDR1 SGHNT, CDR2 YYREEE (reference sequence). This TCR was recovered from an adult with an advanced solid tumor such as melanoma, head and neck, liver or kidney cancer. The source was CD4+ or CD8+ T cells sorted from blood, collected in a trial of the OX40 agonist ivuxolimab. The V call is TRBV5-4, the J call TRBJ2-5; 13 positions match TRBD2. The DNA of the CDR3 is TGTGCCAGCAGCCTAAAACTAGCGGGAGGGCAAGAGACCCAGTACTTC. Protein product: CASSLKLAGGQETQYF.